This section outlines one T cell receptor beta chain sequence together with its context. Its antigen is as yet unknown. The data stem from a study of cytomegalovirus exposure and HLA in healthy donors. Study-level results: An Asian-associated ancestry cluster reportedly showed fewer N-insertions than the approximately 620-donor mean in a later analysis. The study reported that TCR beta sequences accurately predicted HLA-A and HLA-B alleles in most subjects.

Germline V gene data show CDR1 as MNHEY and CDR2 as SVGAGI. The CDR3 runs 15 residues. Trimming took off 4 bases at V and 0 bases at J, with 12 bases between the two ends. Amplification used 60 Vbeta primers and 13 Jbeta primers. Sequencing was performed with immunoSEQ multiplex PCR; in TCRdb, only in-frame clones are kept and a portion is missing. This table has about 110,000 clones, over 60% appearing once. Material for sequencing was PBMCs. This chain connects TRBV6-5 to TRBJ1-1; D call uncertain. This receptor was taken from a woman aged 25 to 39 in good health and CMV-seronegative. CDR3 bases: TGTGCCAGCAGTTCCCCAGGCAGATTGAACACTGAAGCTTTCTTT. This translates into CASSSPGRLNTEAFF.